This T cell receptor beta chain derives from a study of chemoradiotherapy in HPV16-positive cancers. Study summary: Functional T-cell assays on a couple of HPV16-positive patients' cells defined candidate HPV-specific clones and common TCR motifs. Findings and caveats of the study: Non-HPV-specific T cells did not expand in tumors during treatment, whereas candidate HPV-specific clones and E7-related motifs did.

Points on this clone: Its antigen is as yet unknown.

The V and J ends lost 5 bases and 8 bases respectively, with 7 bases between them. Germline loops: CDR1 SGHTA, CDR2 FQGNSA. The CDR3 length is 11 residues. TCRdb's table, derived via immunoSEQ multiplex PCR, lists solely in-frame clones and lacks some. The data hold 30,000 to 50,000 clones, with approximately 73% observed a single time. Over chemoradiotherapy, repertoires were sampled more than once. The chain has TRBV7-2 and TRBJ2-1, with D unclear. Sequenced here: blood, sampled from a patient who underwent chemoradiotherapy. This sequence originates from a human donor with HPV-associated anogenital cancer. CDR3 residues: CASSERYEQFF. The CDR3, as DNA: TGTGCCAGCAGCGAAAGGTATGAGCAGTTCTTC.